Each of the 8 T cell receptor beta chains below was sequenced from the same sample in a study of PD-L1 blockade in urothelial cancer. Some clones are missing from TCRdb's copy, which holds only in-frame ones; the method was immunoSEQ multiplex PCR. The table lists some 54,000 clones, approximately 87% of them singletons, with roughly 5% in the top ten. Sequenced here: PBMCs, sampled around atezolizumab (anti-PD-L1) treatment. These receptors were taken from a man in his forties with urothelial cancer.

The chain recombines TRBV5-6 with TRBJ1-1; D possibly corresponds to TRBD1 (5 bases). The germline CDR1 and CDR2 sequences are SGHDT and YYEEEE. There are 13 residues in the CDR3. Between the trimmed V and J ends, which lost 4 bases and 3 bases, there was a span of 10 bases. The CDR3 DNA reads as TGTGCCAGCAGCCTGGGACTGGACACTGAAGCTTTCTTT. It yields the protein CASSLGLDTEAFF.

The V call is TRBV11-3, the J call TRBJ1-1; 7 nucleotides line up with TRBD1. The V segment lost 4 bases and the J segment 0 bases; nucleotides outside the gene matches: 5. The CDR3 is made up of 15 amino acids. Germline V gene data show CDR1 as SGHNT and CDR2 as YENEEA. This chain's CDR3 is CASSSGGQMNTEAFF. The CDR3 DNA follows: TGTGCCAGCAGCTCAGGGGGACAGATGAACACTGAAGCTTTCTTT. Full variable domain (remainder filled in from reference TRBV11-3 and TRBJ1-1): EAGVVQSPRYKIIEKKQPVAFWCNPISGHNTLYWYLQNLGQGPELLIRYENEEAVDDSQLPKDRFSAERLKGVDSTLKIQPAELGDSAVYLCASSSGGQMNTEAFFGQGTRLTVV.

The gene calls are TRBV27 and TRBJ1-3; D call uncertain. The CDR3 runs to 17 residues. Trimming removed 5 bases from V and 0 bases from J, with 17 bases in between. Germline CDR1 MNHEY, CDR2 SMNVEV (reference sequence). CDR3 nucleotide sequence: TGTGCCAGCAGTCCCCGGGGAGGGCCCTTCTCTGGAAACACCATATATTTT. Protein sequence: CASSPRGGPFSGNTIYF.

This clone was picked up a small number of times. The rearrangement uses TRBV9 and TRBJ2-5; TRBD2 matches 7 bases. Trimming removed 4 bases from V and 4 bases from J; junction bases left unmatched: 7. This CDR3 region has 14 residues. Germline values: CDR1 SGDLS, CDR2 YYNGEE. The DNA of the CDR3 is TGTGCCAGCAGCATTAGCGGGTTAGGAGAGACCCAGTACTTC. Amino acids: CASSISGLGETQYF.

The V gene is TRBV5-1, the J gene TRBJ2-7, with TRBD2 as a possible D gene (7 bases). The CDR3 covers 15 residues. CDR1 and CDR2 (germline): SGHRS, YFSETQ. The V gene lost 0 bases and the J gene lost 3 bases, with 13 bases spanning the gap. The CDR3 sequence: CASSLESGGGYEQYF. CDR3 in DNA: TGCGCCAGCAGCTTGGAGTCGGGGGGCGGCTACGAGCAGTACTTC.

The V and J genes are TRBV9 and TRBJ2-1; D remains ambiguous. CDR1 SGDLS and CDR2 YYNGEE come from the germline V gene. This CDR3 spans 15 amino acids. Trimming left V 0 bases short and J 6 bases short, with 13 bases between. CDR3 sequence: CASSVEPTPPNEQFF. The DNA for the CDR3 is TGTGCCAGCAGCGTAGAGCCCACCCCCCCCAATGAGCAGTTCTTC.

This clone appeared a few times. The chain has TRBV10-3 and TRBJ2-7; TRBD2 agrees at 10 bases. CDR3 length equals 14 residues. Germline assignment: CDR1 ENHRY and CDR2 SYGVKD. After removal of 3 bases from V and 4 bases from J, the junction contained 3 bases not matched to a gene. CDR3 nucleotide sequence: TGTGCCATCAGTGAACTAGCGGGATTATACGAGCAGTACTTC. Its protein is CAISELAGLYEQYF.

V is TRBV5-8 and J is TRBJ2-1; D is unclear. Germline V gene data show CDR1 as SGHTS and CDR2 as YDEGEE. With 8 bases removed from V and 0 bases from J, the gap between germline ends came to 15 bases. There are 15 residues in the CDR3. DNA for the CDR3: TGTGCCAGGAGGAGCCTCCAGAGCTCCTACAATGAGCAGTTCTTC. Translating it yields CARRSLQSSYNEQFF.